The clone carrying this TCR beta chain has just a few counts. Antigen unknown. This entry is derived from a study of beta chain features in type 1 diabetes. On the study more broadly: What patients shared with healthy donors was a similar profile of age, gender and cell yields.

In germline, CDR1 is MDHEN, CDR2 SYDVKM. V lost 10 bases and J lost 4; bases outside the gene matches: 8. This CDR3 has 13 residues. Every donor had blood drawn once into heparin, roughly 100 mL on average. Based on CD45RO/CCR7/CD25/CD127/CD95/CD27, CD4+ regulatory, stem cell-like memory, naive and central memory cells were sorted. Study observations and caveats: TCRB CDR3s from Type 1 diabetes patients were moderately but significantly shorter in all four CD4+ subsets. Junctions at VDJ sites from type 1 diabetes patients had fewer insertions and more deletions.

The investigators reverse transcribed all of the isolated RNA, so they sequenced expressed TCRB transcripts. Some clones are missing from TCRdb's copy, which holds only in-frame ones; the method was immunoSEQ multiplex PCR. The sample has 200,000 to 300,000 clones; roughly 10% are singletons. The rearrangement links TRBV28 to TRBJ1-2, with 8 bases fitting TRBD1. The sequenced material came from naive CD4+ T cells from blood. This clonotype was sampled from a man aged 30-40 years with type 1 diabetes. In DNA, the CDR3 is TGTGCCATTAAACCGGGACAGGCCTATGGCTACACCTTC. Its translation: CAIKPGQAYGYTF.